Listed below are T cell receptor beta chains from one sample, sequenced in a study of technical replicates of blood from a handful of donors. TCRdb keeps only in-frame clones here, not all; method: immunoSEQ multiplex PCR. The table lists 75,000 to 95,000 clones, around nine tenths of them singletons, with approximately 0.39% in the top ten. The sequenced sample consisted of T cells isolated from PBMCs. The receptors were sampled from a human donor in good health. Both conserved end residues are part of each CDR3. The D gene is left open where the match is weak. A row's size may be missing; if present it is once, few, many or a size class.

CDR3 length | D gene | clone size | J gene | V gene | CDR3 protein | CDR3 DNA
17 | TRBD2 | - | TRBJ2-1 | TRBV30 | CAWRTGTSGRSYNEQFF | TGTGCCTGGAGAACAGGGACTAGCGGGAGGTCCTACAATGAGCAGTTCTTC
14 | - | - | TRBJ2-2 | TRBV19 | CASVKELNTGELFF | TGTGCCAGTGTCAAAGAGCTCAACACCGGGGAGCTGTTTTTT
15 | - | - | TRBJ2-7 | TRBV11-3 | CASSLSDSFSYEQYF | TGTGCCAGCAGCTTAAGTGACAGCTTCTCCTACGAGCAGTACTTC
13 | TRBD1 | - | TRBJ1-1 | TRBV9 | CASSISGGTEAFF | TGTGCCAGCAGCATCTCAGGGGGGACTGAAGCTTTCTTT
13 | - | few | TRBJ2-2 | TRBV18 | CASSQGVTGELFF | TGTGCCAGCTCACAGGGGGTCACCGGGGAGCTGTTTTTT
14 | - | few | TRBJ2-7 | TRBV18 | CASSLDTRPYEQYF | TGTGCCAGCTCTCTTGACACCCGTCCCTACGAGCAGTACTTC
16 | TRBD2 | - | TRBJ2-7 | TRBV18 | CASSPMTSGRPYEQYF | TGTGCCAGCTCACCAATGACTAGCGGGAGGCCTTACGAGCAGTACTTC
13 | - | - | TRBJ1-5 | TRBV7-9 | CASSPGGDQPQHF | TGTGCCAGCAGCCCCGGAGGGGATCAGCCCCAGCATTTT
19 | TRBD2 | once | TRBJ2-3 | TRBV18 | CASSPGVAGDLMNSGTQYF | TGTGCCAGCTCACCTGGAGTAGCGGGAGATCTTATGAACTCGGGTACGCAGTATTTT
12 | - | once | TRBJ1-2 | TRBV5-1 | CASSLDSYGYTF | TGCGCCAGCAGCCTAGACTCCTATGGCTACACCTTC
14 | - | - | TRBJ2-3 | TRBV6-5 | CASSYSILADTQYF | TGTGCCAGCAGTTACTCGATTCTAGCAGATACGCAGTATTTT
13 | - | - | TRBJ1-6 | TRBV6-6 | CASRQDYNSPLHF | TGTGCCAGCAGACAGGATTATAATTCACCCCTCCACTTT
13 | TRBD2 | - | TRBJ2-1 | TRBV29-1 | CSAGLAADSEQFF | TGCAGCGCGGGACTAGCGGCAGACAGTGAGCAGTTCTTC
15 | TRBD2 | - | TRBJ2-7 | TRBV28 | CASSLALAGIYEQYF | TGTGCCAGCAGTTTGGCGCTAGCGGGAATCTACGAGCAGTACTTC
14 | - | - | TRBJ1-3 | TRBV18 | CASRDNGTGNTIYF | TGTGCCAGTCGGGACAACGGAACTGGAAACACCATATATTTT
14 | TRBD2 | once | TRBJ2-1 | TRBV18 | CASKTSGVYNEQFF | TGTGCCAGCAAGACTAGCGGGGTCTACAATGAGCAGTTCTTC
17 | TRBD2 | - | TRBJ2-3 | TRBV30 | CAWSVWAGGPETDTQYF | TGTGCCTGGAGTGTCTGGGCGGGAGGGCCGGAAACAGATACGCAGTATTTT
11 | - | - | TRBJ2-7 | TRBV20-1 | CSANTGREQYF | TGCAGTGCGAATACAGGGCGCGAGCAGTACTTC
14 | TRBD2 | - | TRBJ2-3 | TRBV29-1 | CSVEHPAGGDTQYF | TGCAGCGTTGAGCACCCAGCGGGAGGGGATACGCAGTATTTT
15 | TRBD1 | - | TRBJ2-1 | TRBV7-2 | CASTNRGTSYNEQFF | TGTGCCAGCACCAACAGGGGAACTAGCTACAATGAGCAGTTCTTC
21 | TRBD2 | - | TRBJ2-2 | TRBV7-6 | CASSSIPQQEPGLVYTGELFF | TGTGCCAGCAGCTCTATACCCCAGCAGGAACCGGGACTAGTTTACACCGGGGAGCTGTTTTTT
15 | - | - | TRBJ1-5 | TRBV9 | CASSLQGYSNQPQHF | TGTGCCAGCAGTCTACAGGGATATAGCAATCAGCCCCAGCATTTT
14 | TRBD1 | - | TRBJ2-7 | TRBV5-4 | CASSPGTGGFEQYF | TGTGCCAGCAGTCCCGGGACAGGGGGCTTCGAGCAGTACTTC
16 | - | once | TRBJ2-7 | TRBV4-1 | CASSQEGAGPFDEQYF | TGCGCCAGCAGCCAAGAGGGGGCAGGGCCTTTCGACGAGCAGTACTTC
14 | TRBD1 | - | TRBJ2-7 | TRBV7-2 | CASSVTGGYDEQYF | TGTGCCAGCAGCGTCACAGGGGGCTACGACGAGCAGTACTTC
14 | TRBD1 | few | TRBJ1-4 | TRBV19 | CASTSGTGDEKLFF | TGTGCCAGTACTTCTGGAACAGGGGATGAAAAACTGTTTTTT
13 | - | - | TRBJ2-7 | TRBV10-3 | CAIRVNANYEQYF | TGTGCCATCAGGGTTAACGCTAACTACGAGCAGTACTTC
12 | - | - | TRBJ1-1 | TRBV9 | CASSFPYTEAFF | TGTGCCAGCAGCTTTCCTTACACTGAAGCTTTCTTT
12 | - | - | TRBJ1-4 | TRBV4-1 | CASSQDGEKLFF | TGCGCCAGCAGCCAAGACGGTGAAAAACTGTTTTTT
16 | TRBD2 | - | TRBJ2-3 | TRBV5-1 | CASSLEVGGSTDTQYF | TGCGCCAGCAGCTTGGAGGTGGGAGGGAGCACAGATACGCAGTATTTT
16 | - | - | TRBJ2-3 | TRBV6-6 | CASKGVTDYLTDTQYF | TGTGCCAGCAAGGGGGTTACAGATTATCTCACAGATACGCAGTATTTT
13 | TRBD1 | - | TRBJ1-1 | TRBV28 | CASSLYRTGEAFF | TGTGCCAGCAGTTTATATCGGACAGGGGAAGCTTTCTTT
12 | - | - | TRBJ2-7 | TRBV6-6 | CATQLAAYEQYF | TGTGCCACCCAGTTAGCGGCCTACGAGCAGTACTTC
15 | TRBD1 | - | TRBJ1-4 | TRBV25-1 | CASSGRDRVSEKLFF | TGTGCCAGCAGTGGCCGGGACAGGGTCAGCGAAAAACTGTTTTTT
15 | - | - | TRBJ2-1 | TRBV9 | CASSARQNSYNEQFF | TGTGCCAGCAGCGCCAGACAGAACTCCTACAATGAGCAGTTCTTC
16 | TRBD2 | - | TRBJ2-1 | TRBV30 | CAWRGTSGSSYNEQFF | TGTGCCTGGAGGGGGACTAGCGGGAGCTCCTACAATGAGCAGTTCTTC